This TCR beta chain was sequenced during a study of shared clonotypes between healthy human individuals. The CDR3 is made up of 20 amino acids. Germline V gene sequence: CDR1 GTSNPN, CDR2 SVGIG (reference sequence). V was pared by 1 base and J by 0 bases, with 28 bases between. Method: immunoSEQ multiplex PCR; TCRdb's copy keeps in-frame clones and lacks some. The table lists about 980,000 clones, 76% of them singletons. This clone has at least ten counts. The chain employs TRBV30 and TRBJ2-7, with D perhaps TRBD1 or TRBD2 (5 bases each). The source material was memory CD4+ T cells sorted from blood. Subset specified: CD45RA-negative fraction. The receptor's source is a man aged 18 to 29 in good health. The CDR3 loop reads CAWSGYSGTVTSFSSYEQYF. The CDR3 DNA is TGTGCCTGGAGTGGTTACTCCGGGACGGTTACATCTTTCAGCTCCTACGAGCAGTACTTC.